This T cell receptor (beta chain) came from a study of cytomegalovirus exposure and HLA in healthy donors. On the study more broadly: The early release's HLA-typed donors yielded some 85 million unique TCRs. Study outcomes and limitations: The listing of 150 to 200 TCR beta chains classed them as cytomegalovirus-associated. An ancestry cluster, one associated with Asian ancestry, reportedly showed fewer N-insertions than the approximately 700-donor mean in a later analysis.

V lost 0 bases to trimming and J lost 5 bases, with 13 bases between them. The CDR3 has 15 residues. Germline assignment: CDR1 MNHNY and CDR2 SVGAGI (reference sequence). The PCR ran on 60 Vbeta and 13 Jbeta primers. Here immunoSEQ multiplex PCR was the method, and the copy in TCRdb shows in-frame clones only, minus some. In total, the table holds 130,000 or so clones. Note on this clone: Its antigen is undetermined.

Source material: PBMCs. The chain uses TRBV6-6 and TRBJ1-2, with D unresolved. This TCR came from a woman between 35 and 50 years old in good health and CMV-seronegative. CDR3 bases: TGTGCCAGCAGTTACTCGAGAGAACGAACTTATGGCTACACCTTC. This sequence encodes CASSYSRERTYGYTF.